The next 18 T cell receptor beta chains were all read from a single sample in a study of T-cell memory formation after mild COVID-19. TCRdb analysed the 5' RACE reads with MiXCR anew, one entry per CDR3 protein. The profile shows 45,000 to 65,000 distinct CDR3 sequences, approximately 9.5% of them singletons. The sequenced sample was PBMCs or a T cell subset sorted from them (not recorded which). These receptors came from a man between 18 and 29 years old who had mild COVID-19 (a few samples of this study predate the infection). Cell type and time point are not known.

In this sample, this clonotype turned up a few times. This rearrangement joins TRBV29-1 to TRBJ2-5, with 8 positions matching TRBD1. V was pared by 6 bases and J by 7 bases, with 10 bases of the junction left unmatched. Germline V gives CDR1 SQVTM, CDR2 ANQGSEA. CDR3 length: 13 amino acids. For the CDR3, the DNA is TGCAGCGTCCGATCAGGGGGCATCGTGACCCAGTACTTC. Its translation is CSVRSGGIVTQYF. The full variable domain, in which reference TRBV29-1 and TRBJ2-5 provide the parts outside the CDR3, is SAVISQKPSRDICQRGTSLTIQCQVDSQVTMMFWYRQQPGQSLTLIATANQGSEATYESGFVIDKFPISRPNLTFSTLTVSNMSPEDSSIYLCSVRSGGIVTQYFGPGTRLLVL.

This CDR3 reads CAISVSGAGYTF. The CDR3 coding sequence is TGTGCCATCAGTGTTTCTGGGGCTGGCTACACCTTC. This chain connects TRBV10-3 to TRBJ1-2, with D possibly TRBD1 on 5 matching bases. The V gene's germline CDR1 is ENHRY and CDR2 SYGVKD. The CDR3 sequence is 12 residues long. Trimming removed 4 bases at V and 7 bases at J, with 10 bases between.

This chain connects TRBV10-3 to TRBJ2-1; D might be TRBD1 or TRBD2, each matching 5 bases. The CDR3 runs 15 residues. The V end was cut by 4 bases, the J end by 2 bases, with 12 bases between. Looked up from germline, CDR1 is ENHRY and CDR2 is SYGVKD. The CDR3 loop reads CAISAGTEAYNEQFF. The CDR3 nucleotides read TGTGCCATCAGTGCCGGGACCGAAGCCTACAATGAGCAGTTCTTC.

This clonotype was counted between two and nine times. The chain carries TRBV7-3 and TRBJ2-5; no clear D gene. Trimming shortened V by 2 bases and J by 7 bases, and 14 bases separated the two germline ends. This CDR3 is built from 14 residues. The germline gives CDR1 SGHTA, CDR2 FQGTGA. The CDR3 here is CASSLSSSAGTQYF. The CDR3 bases are TGTGCCAGCAGCTTATCATCGTCCGCCGGGACCCAGTACTTC.

This clonotype appeared a few times. The chain has TRBV4-1 and TRBJ1-2; D is unresolved. This CDR3 spans 14 amino acids. The germline CDR1 and CDR2 sequences are MGHRA and YSYEKL. V was clipped by 1 base and J by 0 bases, with 6 bases between them. The CDR3 DNA reads as TGCGCCAGCAGCCAAGGACTGGCTAACTATGGCTACACCTTC. It encodes CASSQGLANYGYTF.

This clonotype was counted between two and nine times. J is TRBJ2-3 and V is TRBV12-3 or TRBV12-4, with a possible D match to TRBD1 (5 bases). This CDR3 has 13 residues. Trimming stripped 6 bases from V and 2 bases from J, with 9 bases between. CDR3 nucleotides: TGTGCCAGCAGCTCCGGACACACAGATACGCAGTATTTT. Translated: CASSSGHTDTQYF.

This clonotype was seen a handful of times. The rearrangement joins TRBV18 to TRBJ2-6; D is possibly TRBD1 (6 bases). CDR1 and CDR2 from the germline V gene are KGHSH and LQKENI. The CDR3 extends over 17 amino acids. V lost 4 bases and J 2 bases, leaving 15 bases between the germline ends. CDR3 region: CASSRDPTGTGANVLTF. Here the CDR3 DNA reads TGTGCCAGCTCACGGGACCCCACAGGGACTGGGGCCAACGTCCTGACTTTC.

The table lists this clonotype with a few counts. V and J are TRBV12-3 or TRBV12-4 and TRBJ2-3; unclear D gene. The CDR3 runs to 15 residues. Trimming left V 5 bases short and J 1 base short, with 13 bases between. The CDR3 region is CASSPYLKRTDTQYF. The CDR3 nucleotides read TGTGCCAGCAGTCCATACTTAAAGCGCACAGATACGCAGTATTTT.

This clonotype was picked up many times. The genes are TRBV6-2 or TRBV6-3 and TRBJ2-1; no clear D gene. In germline, CDR1 is MNHEY, CDR2 SVGEGT. The CDR3 length is 13 residues. Trimming cost V 2 bases and J 8 bases, with 10 bases left between them. The CDR3 loop reads CASSYAQRYEQFF. CDR3 coding DNA: TGTGCCAGCAGTTACGCGCAAAGGTATGAGCAGTTCTTC.

This chain links TRBV7-9 with TRBJ2-1, with 10 positions matching TRBD2. Germline V gene lookup returns CDR1 SEHNR and CDR2 FQNEAQ (reference sequence). The CDR3 has 16 amino acids. J lost 4 bases, V lost 5 bases, and 8 bases had no gene match. The CDR3: CASSLDQRGGYNEQFF. The CDR3 DNA is TGTGCCAGCAGCCTGGATCAGCGGGGGGGTTACAATGAGCAGTTCTTC. Variable domain in full (rest from reference TRBV7-9 and TRBJ2-1): DTGVSQNPRHKITKRGQNVTFRCDPISEHNRLYWYRQTLGQGPEFLTYFQNEAQLEKSRLLSDRFSAERPKGSFSTLEIQRTEQGDSAMYLCASSLDQRGGYNEQFFGPGTRLTVL.

There are a few counts of this clonotype. The chain links TRBV4-2 to TRBJ1-5; D remains ambiguous. The CDR3 sequence is 15 residues long. Germline CDR1 is LGHNA and CDR2 is YNFKEQ. Trimming took off 1 base at V and 1 base at J, with 8 bases between the two ends. For the CDR3, the DNA is TGTGCCAGCAGCCAAGGGCTACAGAGCAATCAGCCCCAGCATTTT. Translated, it gives CASSQGLQSNQPQHF.

This clonotype was detected only once. The chain combines TRBV30 with TRBJ2-1; D might be TRBD2 (5 bases). Trimming removed 2 bases at V and 4 bases at J, with 6 bases between. The CDR3 has 12 residues. Germline V gene sequence: CDR1 GTSNPN, CDR2 SVGIG (reference sequence). CDR3 nucleotides: TGTGCCTGGAGTTCGGGGTACAATGAGCAGTTCTTC. It encodes CAWSSGYNEQFF.

The gene calls are TRBV18 and TRBJ1-1; the D gene is possibly TRBD1 (5 bases). The V and J ends lost 3 bases and 7 bases respectively, with 12 bases between them. Germline V CDR1 and CDR2: KGHSH, LQKENI. CDR3 length equals 13 residues. Written as DNA, the CDR3 is TGTGCCAGCTCACCTGGCAGGGACCTTGAAGCTTTCTTT. Its protein is CASSPGRDLEAFF.

This clonotype occurred a few times. The chain combines TRBV28 with TRBJ2-7; 9 bases line up with TRBD1. Germline V gene data show CDR1 as MDHEN and CDR2 as SYDVKM. The CDR3 totals 17 residues. The trim removed 6 bases at V and 2 bases at J, leaving 14 bases unmatched. This chain's CDR3 is CASSSPGQGSGTYEQYV. The CDR3 nucleotides read TGTGCCAGCAGCAGCCCGGGACAGGGTTCAGGAACCTACGAGCAGTACGTC.

Only a few counts were recorded for this clonotype. The chain combines TRBV3-1 with TRBJ2-2, with D perhaps matching TRBD1 or TRBD2 (6 bases each). Germline V lookup: CDR1 LGHDT, CDR2 YNNKEL (reference sequence). CDR3 length equals 16 residues. With 8 bases removed from V and 4 bases from J, the gap between germline ends came to 20 bases. CDR3 sequence (DNA): TGTGCCAGCGCCCAAACTTGGGGGGCCGGCACCGGGGAGCTGTTTTTT. As protein: CASAQTWGAGTGELFF.

This clonotype was found a few times. V and J are TRBV7-9 and TRBJ2-1, with D possibly being TRBD1 or TRBD2 (5 bases each). The CDR3 loop spans 16 amino acids. V gave up 2 bases and J gave up 0 bases, with 11 bases separating them. Germline loops: CDR1 SEHNR, CDR2 FQNEAQ (reference sequence). The CDR3 sequence is CASSLIRESSYNEQFF. The DNA of the CDR3 is TGTGCCAGCAGCTTAATCAGGGAGAGCTCCTACAATGAGCAGTTCTTC.

A few counts support this clonotype. The chain employs TRBV29-1 and TRBJ2-2; D is perhaps TRBD2 (6 bases). The CDR3 runs 13 residues. CDR1 SQVTM and CDR2 ANQGSEA come from the germline V gene. V lost 4 bases and J 3 bases, leaving 9 bases between the germline ends. For the CDR3, the DNA is TGCAGCGTTGGTTGGGGGGACACCGGGGAGCTGTTTTTT. Translation: CSVGWGDTGELFF.

At least ten counts were recorded for this clonotype. This chain uses TRBV12-3 or TRBV12-4 with TRBJ2-1, with a tentative D call TRBD2 (7 bases). This CDR3 is built from 13 residues. Trimming took 3 bases from V and 7 from J, leaving 10 bases between them. CDR3 in DNA: TGTGCCAGCAGTTTGCGGGGGCTGAATGAGCAGTTCTTC. The encoded protein is CASSLRGLNEQFF.